Below are 20 T cell receptor beta chains sequenced from a single sample in a study of blood T cell repertoires in COVID-19. The assay was immunoSEQ multiplex PCR, and TCRdb's table has in-frame clones only and misses some. The sample has roughly 140,000 clones, roughly four fifths seen once. Sequencing was carried out using peripheral blood. These receptors were collected from a woman over 75 with acute or convalescent COVID-19.

The chain carries TRBV19 and TRBJ1-2; 8 nucleotides agree with TRBD1. The CDR3 runs 14 residues. Germline trimming cut 9 bases from V and 8 bases from J; bases unmatched to any gene: 14. Germline CDR1 and CDR2: LNHDA and SQIVND (reference sequence). CDR3 residues: CASQNRGQGGGYTF. DNA of the CDR3: TGTGCCAGCCAAAATCGCGGACAGGGTGGCGGCTACACCTTC.

In its sample, this clone was seen a few times. The chain joins TRBV27 to TRBJ1-1, with 9 bases identical to TRBD1. In germline, CDR1 is MNHEY, CDR2 SMNVEV (reference sequence). The CDR3 spans 15 residues. The junction had 6 bases not matched to a gene; V was cut back by 6 bases and J by 1 base. The CDR3 is CASSIQGASNTEAFF. In nucleotides, the CDR3 is TGTGCCAGCAGCATACAGGGGGCCTCGAACACTGAAGCTTTCTTT.

The chain combines TRBV28 with TRBJ2-1, with D perhaps matching TRBD1 (5 bases). The CDR3 runs 13 residues. Germline V gene data show CDR1 as MDHEN and CDR2 as SYDVKM. The V end lost 2 bases, the J end lost 3 bases, and 5 bases lay between the germline ends. Here the CDR3 DNA reads TGTGCCAGCAGTTTAGACAGCTACAATGAGCAGTTCTTC. Protein: CASSLDSYNEQFF.

The chain joins TRBV5-8 to TRBJ2-5; 14 positions match TRBD2. CDR1 is SGHTS and CDR2 is YDEGEE in the germline V gene. CDR3 length equals 15 residues. J gave up 7 bases and V 5 bases, and 7 bases lay outside the gene matches. CDR3 amino acids: CASSGTSGRSGTQYF. The CDR3 DNA follows: TGTGCCAGCAGTGGGACTAGCGGGAGAAGTGGGACCCAGTACTTC.

The chain recombines TRBV7-9 with TRBJ1-2; no firm D call. Germline V gene data show CDR1 as SEHNR and CDR2 as FQNEAQ (reference sequence). V shed 7 bases and J shed 2 bases, with 11 bases lying between them. This CDR3 comprises 13 residues. As DNA, the CDR3 is TGTGCCAGCACCCCTAACGAGAACTATGGCTACACCTTC. This translates into CASTPNENYGYTF.

This sequence joins TRBV10-3 and TRBJ2-7; 9 positions agree with TRBD1. Trimming at V came to 6 bases and at J to 1 base, leaving 7 bases not matched to a gene. The germline gives CDR1 ENHRY, CDR2 SYGVKD. The CDR3 consists of 15 residues. The CDR3 region has the DNA TGTGCCATCAGCCAGGACAGGGGTATATCCTACGAGCAGTACTTC. Its protein product is CAISQDRGISYEQYF.

The rearrangement uses TRBV28 and TRBJ2-6; D is unresolved. The CDR3 sequence is 19 residues long. Germline CDR1 MDHEN, CDR2 SYDVKM. V was cut by 5 bases and J by 0 bases, with 20 bases left in between. The CDR3 DNA reads as TGTGCCAGCAGTGTTTTGCGCCCGAGACACCACTCTGGGGCCAACGTCCTGACTTTC. This codes for CASSVLRPRHHSGANVLTF.

CDR3 region: CASSAGRNTEAFF. In nucleotides, the CDR3 is TGTGCCAGCAGTGCAGGGCGGAACACTGAAGCTTTCTTT. The chain combines TRBV6-4 with TRBJ1-1, with TRBD1 as a possible D gene (5 bases). V lost 4 bases, J lost 1 base, and 7 bases lay in between. CDR3 length equals 13 residues. The germline V gene encodes CDR1 MRHNA and CDR2 SNTAGT.

The gene calls are TRBV5-4 and TRBJ2-5, with 7 bases fitting TRBD2. This CDR3 has 14 residues. V was pared by 1 base and J by 5 bases, with 5 bases of the junction left unmatched. The germline gives CDR1 SGHNT, CDR2 YYREEE (reference sequence). In DNA, the CDR3 is TGTGCCAGCAGCTTGCCCCAGCGGGACGAGACCCAGTACTTC. Its protein is CASSLPQRDETQYF.

The V gene is TRBV7-8, the J gene TRBJ2-7; TRBD2 aligns across 7 bases. The CDR3 consists of 15 residues. Trimming took 8 bases from V and 5 from J; bases not matched to a gene: 15. The germline V gene has CDR1 SGHVS and CDR2 FQNEAQ. The CDR3 spells CASQNARLATHEQYF. In nucleotides, the CDR3 is TGTGCCAGCCAGAATGCTCGACTAGCCACCCACGAGCAGTACTTC.

The chain couples TRBV6-4 to TRBJ2-2; 9 nucleotides match TRBD2. Germline CDR1 reads MRHNA; CDR2 reads SNTAGT. The CDR3 contains 17 residues. V shed 7 bases, J shed 1 base, and the junction held 10 bases outside the gene matches. The CDR3 DNA reads TGTGCCAGCAACCCGCCCCCAGCGGGGGGGAACACCGGGGAGCTGTTTTTT. It encodes CASNPPPAGGNTGELFF.

The chain recombines TRBV30 with TRBJ2-7, with 10 bases fitting TRBD1. V dropped 0 bases and J dropped 7; count of bases not matched to a gene: 9. The CDR3 sequence is 15 residues long. Germline CDR1 is GTSNPN and CDR2 is SVGIG (reference sequence). CDR3 residues: CAWSVRGTGAREQYF. CDR3 DNA sequence: TGTGCCTGGAGTGTACGGGGGACAGGGGCTCGGGAGCAGTACTTC.

The genes are TRBV18 and TRBJ1-4, with 8 bases fitting TRBD1. J gave up 4 bases and V 6 bases, and 4 bases lay outside the gene matches. CDR3 length equals 14 residues. Germline CDR1 reads KGHSH; CDR2 reads LQKENI. CDR3 sequence reads: CASSRGQDNEKLFF. The CDR3 nucleotides read TGTGCCAGCTCGCGGGGACAGGATAATGAAAAACTGTTTTTT.

The rearrangement joins TRBV30 to TRBJ2-1; TRBD2 agrees at 7 bases. The length of the CDR3 is 13 residues. CDR1 is GTSNPN and CDR2 is SVGIG in the germline V gene (reference sequence). With V trimmed by 1 base and J by 6 bases, 3 bases remained unmatched. The CDR3 reads CAWSGGRANEQFF. The DNA for the CDR3 is TGTGCCTGGAGTGGAGGGAGGGCCAATGAGCAGTTCTTC. Full variable domain (rest looked up from reference TRBV30 and TRBJ2-1): SQTIHQWPATLVQPVGSPLSLECTVEGTSNPNLYWYRQAAGRGLQLLFYSVGIGQISSEVPQNLSASRPQDRQFILSSKKLLLSDSGFYLCAWSGGRANEQFFGPGTRLTVL.

The CDR3, as DNA: TGTGCCAGCAGCTTCCTAGCGGGAGAAGACAATGAGCAGTTCTTC. It encodes CASSFLAGEDNEQFF. V is TRBV11-2 and J is TRBJ2-1; TRBD2 aligns across 10 bases. The junction had 4 bases not matched to a gene; V was cut back by 3 bases and J by 5 bases. CDR1 is SGHAT, CDR2 FQNNGV, per germline. The CDR3 loop spans 15 amino acids. Drawing the rest from reference TRBV11-2 and TRBJ2-1, the complete variable domain is EAGVAQSPRYKIIEKRQSVAFWCNPISGHATLYWYQQILGQGPKLLIQFQNNGVVDDSQLPKDRFSAERLKGVDSTLKIQPAKLEDSAVYLCASSFLAGEDNEQFFGPGTRLTVL.

The chain recombines TRBV24-1 with TRBJ1-6; D gene uncertain. The CDR3 spans 18 residues. The germline CDR1 and CDR2 sequences are KGHDR and SFDVKD. Trimming pared 6 bases from V and 0 bases from J, leaving 17 bases between. CDR3 amino acids: CATSRHSTFSSYNSPLHF. CDR3 bases: TGTGCCACCAGTCGCCACTCGACTTTTAGCTCCTATAATTCACCCCTCCACTTT.

This clone was seen just once. The chain uses TRBV11-2 and TRBJ2-3; 7 nucleotides line up with TRBD1. CDR3 size: 15 residues. J was trimmed by 2 bases and V by 3 bases; bases with no gene match: 5. Germline loops: CDR1 SGHAT, CDR2 FQNNGV. The CDR3 spells CASSLGTDITDTQYF. In DNA, the CDR3 is TGTGCCAGCAGCTTGGGGACAGACATCACAGATACGCAGTATTTT.

The V gene is TRBV5-1, the J gene TRBJ2-1; 7 bases agree with TRBD2. CDR3 size: 13 residues. With 5 bases clipped from V and 5 bases from J, the junction kept 4 bases outside the gene matches. Per germline, CDR1 SGHRS and CDR2 YFSETQ. CDR3 protein: CASRGGTNNEQFF. The DNA for the CDR3 is TGCGCCAGCAGGGGGGGGACGAACAATGAGCAGTTCTTC.

The chain uses TRBV12-3 or TRBV12-4 and TRBJ1-2; no reliable D call. The CDR3 totals 13 residues. V gave up 3 bases and J gave up 4 bases, with 9 bases separating them. CDR3 sequence reads: CASSFSGIYGYTF. Here the CDR3 DNA reads TGTGCCAGCAGTTTCTCCGGGATCTATGGCTACACCTTC.

The rearrangement joins TRBV15 to TRBJ2-3; TRBD2 is a possible D gene (5 bases). Per germline, CDR1 LNHNV and CDR2 YYDKDF (reference sequence). The CDR3 is 11 amino acids. V lost 3 bases and J lost 8, with 6 bases in between. CDR3 residues: CATSSEGTQYF. DNA for the CDR3: TGTGCCACCAGCAGTGAGGGTACGCAGTATTTT. Filled out from reference TRBV15 and TRBJ2-3, the complete variable domain reads DAMVIQNPRYQVTQFGKPVTLSCSQTLNHNVMYWYQQKSSQAPKLLFHYYDKDFNNEADTPDNFQSRRPNTSFCFLDIRSPGLGDTAMYLCATSSEGTQYFGPGTRLTVL.